A single sample is the source of the 24 T cell receptor beta chains below, sequenced in a study of T cells expressing NK-cell markers. Each CDR3 protein gets one entry in TCRdb, which reprocessed the 5' RACE reads and gives no DNA. With 350,000 to 400,000 distinct CDR3 sequences in the sample, the ten largest clones hold roughly a tenth. Sequenced material: blood T cells: a sorted CD56 or NKG2C T cell subset, CD4+ or CD8+ T cells, or bulk PBMC T cells (not recorded which). These receptors all come from a woman aged 50 to 60 in good health.

The chain couples TRBV15 to TRBJ2-1; TCRdb's D call, TRBD1, is unchecked because there is no DNA. Per the germline V gene, CDR1 is LNHNV and CDR2 is YYDKDF (reference sequence). This CDR3 is built from 16 residues. CDR3 in amino acids: CATSILTGGSYNEQFF. Full variable domain (remainder filled in from reference TRBV15 and TRBJ2-1): DAMVIQNPRYQVTQFGKPVTLSCSQTLNHNVMYWYQQKSSQAPKLLFHYYDKDFNNEADTPDNFQSRRPNTSFCFLDIRSPGLGDTAMYLCATSILTGGSYNEQFFGPGTRLTVL.

The CDR3: CASRGQKYSNQPQHF. The chain combines TRBV21-1 with TRBJ1-5; absent DNA, TCRdb's TRBD1 call cannot be checked. TRBV21-1 is a documented pseudogene. The CDR3 is 15 amino acids.

Here the CDR3 reads CASSRSSGRAETQYF. The V call is TRBV27, the J call TRBJ2-5; TCRdb proposes TRBD2, but this gene call is untestable without DNA. The CDR3 consists of 15 residues. The germline V gene encodes CDR1 MNHEY and CDR2 SMNVEV (reference sequence).

The V gene is TRBV20-1, the J gene TRBJ2-7; the D gene TCRdb calls, TRBD2, cannot be checked with no DNA. CDR1 is DFQATT, CDR2 SNEGSKA, per germline (reference sequence). This CDR3 region has 15 residues. The chain's CDR3 is CSVLGVAGVTYEQYF.

This chain joins TRBV19 and TRBJ2-3. This CDR3 has 14 amino acids. CDR1 is LNHDA, CDR2 SQIVND, per germline (reference sequence). CDR3 sequence reads: CASSEVRSTDTQYF.

The CDR3 here is CASSDQGDTQYF. The chain links TRBV6-6 to TRBJ2-3; TCRdb's assignment of TRBD1 cannot be checked, as there is no DNA. CDR1 is MNHNY and CDR2 is SVGAGI in the germline V gene (reference sequence). The CDR3 extends over 12 amino acids.

The chain recombines TRBV6-5 with TRBJ2-5; TCRdb indicates TRBD1, and absent DNA this call remains unverified. There are 13 residues in the CDR3. In germline, CDR1 is MNHEY, CDR2 SVGAGI. The CDR3 sequence: CASTPRGRETQYF.

The chain is built from TRBV11-3 and TRBJ1-1; the TCRdb call, TRBD1, lacks DNA for checking. This CDR3 is built from 17 residues. Germline values: CDR1 SGHNT, CDR2 YENEEA. This chain's CDR3 is CASSLVITGTKSPEAFF.

The chain is built from TRBV29-1 and TRBJ2-3. Germline V gives CDR1 SQVTM, CDR2 ANQGSEA. This CDR3 is built from 12 residues. The chain's CDR3 is CSVEAQPDLQYF.

The chain recombines TRBV5-6 with TRBJ2-6; lacking DNA, the TRBD1 call made by TCRdb goes unchecked. Germline CDR1 is SGHDT and CDR2 is YYEEEE. The CDR3 contains 16 residues. CDR3 sequence: CASSPDRVSGANVLTF.

The rearrangement links TRBV6-1 to TRBJ1-4. Per the germline V gene, CDR1 is MNHNS and CDR2 is SASEGT. CDR3 length: 14 residues. CDR3 amino acids: CASSNGATNEKLFF.

The rearrangement joins TRBV7-2 to TRBJ2-2; there is no DNA to check the TCRdb D call of TRBD2. CDR3 length equals 16 residues. CDR1 is SGHTA, CDR2 FQGNSA, per germline. CDR3 loop: CASSLGAGRNTGELFF.

This CDR3 reads CAISGGYFDSNYGYTF. The chain carries TRBV10-3 and TRBJ1-2. This CDR3 spans 16 amino acids. Per the germline V gene, CDR1 is ENHRY and CDR2 is SYGVKD.

V usage is TRBV5-1 and J usage is TRBJ1-1. The CDR3 contains 15 residues. From germline, CDR1 is SGHRS and CDR2 YFSETQ. The CDR3 here is CASSSGQGFNTEAFF.

The gene calls are TRBV5-1 and TRBJ2-5; with no DNA, the TCRdb D assignment of TRBD2 cannot be verified. This CDR3 comprises 20 residues. Germline V gene data show CDR1 as SGHRS and CDR2 as YFSETQ. CDR3 loop: CASSQTRGQGTSGSRETQYF.

This chain uses TRBV20-1 with TRBJ1-1; with no DNA, the TCRdb D assignment of TRBD1 cannot be verified. The V gene's germline CDR1 is DFQATT and CDR2 SNEGSKA (reference sequence). This CDR3 is 14 amino acids long. CDR3 sequence reads: CSARRDSRGTEAFF.

This sequence joins TRBV5-1 and TRBJ2-3. The germline gives CDR1 SGHRS, CDR2 YFSETQ. The CDR3 spans 15 residues. CDR3 region: CASISDSAMSDTQYF.

The CDR3 here is CASSPLASGSETQYF. This chain connects TRBV7-9 to TRBJ2-5; TCRdb's D call, TRBD2, is unchecked because there is no DNA. Germline V gene data show CDR1 as SEHNR and CDR2 as FQNEAQ (reference sequence). The CDR3 totals 15 residues.

V and J are TRBV27 and TRBJ2-2; the TRBD2 assignment by TCRdb is unverifiable without DNA. CDR1 and CDR2 from the germline V gene are MNHEY and SMNVEV (reference sequence). This CDR3 is built from 18 residues. The CDR3 sequence: CASAGLGTSGRFAGELFF.

The genes are TRBV27 and TRBJ2-3; TCRdb's assignment of TRBD1 cannot be checked, as there is no DNA. This CDR3 spans 14 amino acids. Per the germline V gene, CDR1 is MNHEY and CDR2 is SMNVEV (reference sequence). The CDR3 sequence: CASSPQGQFDTQYF.

Here the CDR3 reads CASSDRPSIATYNEQFF. The chain combines TRBV6-4 with TRBJ2-1. The germline CDR1 and CDR2 sequences are MRHNA and SNTAGT. This CDR3 spans 17 amino acids.

The V call is TRBV7-8, the J call TRBJ2-1; the TRBD2 assignment by TCRdb is unverifiable without DNA. Germline CDR1 and CDR2: SGHVS and FQNEAQ. The CDR3 runs 16 residues. Here the CDR3 reads CASSRRLAGTRNEQFF.

The chain couples TRBV12-3 or TRBV12-4 to TRBJ2-7; TCRdb indicates TRBD2, and absent DNA this call remains unverified. The CDR3 is made up of 12 amino acids. The CDR3 sequence is CAGGAGGYEQYF.

V gene TRBV5-1 combines with J gene TRBJ1-2. The CDR3 is 14 residues long. Looked up from germline, CDR1 is SGHRS and CDR2 is YFSETQ. CDR3: CASSLGDPNYGYTF.